This record concerns one T cell receptor beta chain sequence. Its target is not known. Patients aged 2 to 39 years had fewer naive T cells. These data are taken from a study of regulatory T cells. Findings and limits, study-wide: Skewed V and J usage and few unique V-J pairs marked patient repertoires, most in Tregs.

Primers: 52 TRBV forward and 13 TRBJ reverse. Produced via immunoSEQ multiplex PCR; TCRdb's table is partial and in-frame only. The repertoire consists of over 20,000 clones, with over 85% occurring once and the leading ten covering roughly 4%. Germline V CDR1 and CDR2: LNHDA, SQIVND (reference sequence). V shed 10 bases and J shed 6 bases, with 15 bases lying between them. CDR3 length: 13 amino acids. The TCR sequence derives from a child under 10 years old with CD3G deficiency. Sequencing input: CD8+ T cells sorted from blood. The chain uses TRBV19 and TRBJ2-2; the D is unclear. This chain's CDR3 is CATSGTLSGELFF. In DNA form, the CDR3 reads TGTGCCACCTCCGGAACCTTGTCCGGGGAGCTGTTTTTT.